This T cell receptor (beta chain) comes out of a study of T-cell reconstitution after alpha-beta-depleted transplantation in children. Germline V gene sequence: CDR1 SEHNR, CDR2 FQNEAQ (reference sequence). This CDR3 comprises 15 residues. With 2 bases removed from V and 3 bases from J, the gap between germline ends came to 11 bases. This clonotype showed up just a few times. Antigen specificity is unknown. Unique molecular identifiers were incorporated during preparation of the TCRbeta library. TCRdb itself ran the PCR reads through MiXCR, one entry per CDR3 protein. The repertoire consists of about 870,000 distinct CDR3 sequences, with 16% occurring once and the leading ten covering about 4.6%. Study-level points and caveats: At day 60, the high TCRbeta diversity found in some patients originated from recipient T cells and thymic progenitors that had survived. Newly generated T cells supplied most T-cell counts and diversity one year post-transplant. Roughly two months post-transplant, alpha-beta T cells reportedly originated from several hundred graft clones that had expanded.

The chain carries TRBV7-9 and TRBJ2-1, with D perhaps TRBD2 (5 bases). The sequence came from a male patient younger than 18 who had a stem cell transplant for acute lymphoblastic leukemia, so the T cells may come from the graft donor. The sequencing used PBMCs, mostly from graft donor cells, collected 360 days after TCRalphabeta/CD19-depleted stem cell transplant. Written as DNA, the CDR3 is TGTGCCAGCAGCTTAAAGACTAATATCTACAATGAGCAGTTCTTC. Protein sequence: CASSLKTNIYNEQFF.